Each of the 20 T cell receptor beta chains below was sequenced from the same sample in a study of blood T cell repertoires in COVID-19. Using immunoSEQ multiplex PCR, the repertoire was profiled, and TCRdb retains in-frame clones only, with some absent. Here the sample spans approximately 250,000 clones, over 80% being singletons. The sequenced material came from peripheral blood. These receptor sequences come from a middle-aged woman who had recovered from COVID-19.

CDR3 nucleotides: TGTGCCAGCAGCCCCGACAGGGGCTATTCACCCCTCCACTTT. This encodes CASSPDRGYSPLHF. V is TRBV7-2 and J is TRBJ1-6; 8 positions agree with TRBD1. There are 14 residues in the CDR3. With V trimmed by 5 bases and J by 8 bases, 5 bases remained unmatched. Germline-derived CDR1 and CDR2 are SGHTA and FQGNSA.

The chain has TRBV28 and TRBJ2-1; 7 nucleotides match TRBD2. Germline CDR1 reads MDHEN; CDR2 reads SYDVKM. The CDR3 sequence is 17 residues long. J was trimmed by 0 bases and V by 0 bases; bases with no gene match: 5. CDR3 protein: CASSLWASGNSYNEQFF. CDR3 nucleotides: TGTGCCAGCAGTTTATGGGCTAGCGGCAACTCCTACAATGAGCAGTTCTTC.

CDR3 nucleotide sequence: TGTGCCACCGGGAGGATCGGCACCGGGGAGCTGTTTTTT. Amino acids: CATGRIGTGELFF. V gene TRBV24-1 combines with J gene TRBJ2-2; possible D gene TRBD2, 6 bases. Per germline, CDR1 KGHDR and CDR2 SFDVKD. The CDR3 runs to 13 residues. Trimming shortened V by 9 bases and J by 4 bases, and 11 bases separated the two germline ends.

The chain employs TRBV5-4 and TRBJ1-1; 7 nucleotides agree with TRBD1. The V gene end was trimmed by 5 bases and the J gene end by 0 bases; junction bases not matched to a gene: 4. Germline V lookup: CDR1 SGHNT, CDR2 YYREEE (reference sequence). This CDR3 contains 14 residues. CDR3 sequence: CASRPTGMNTEAFF. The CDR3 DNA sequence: TGTGCCAGCAGGCCGACAGGGATGAACACTGAAGCTTTCTTT.

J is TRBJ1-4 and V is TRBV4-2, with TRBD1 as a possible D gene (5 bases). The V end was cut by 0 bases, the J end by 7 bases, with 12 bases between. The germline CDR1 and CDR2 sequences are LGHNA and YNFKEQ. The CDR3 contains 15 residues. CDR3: CASSQDAGRAEKLFF. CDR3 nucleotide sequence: TGTGCCAGCAGCCAAGATGCGGGGCGAGCTGAAAAACTGTTTTTT.

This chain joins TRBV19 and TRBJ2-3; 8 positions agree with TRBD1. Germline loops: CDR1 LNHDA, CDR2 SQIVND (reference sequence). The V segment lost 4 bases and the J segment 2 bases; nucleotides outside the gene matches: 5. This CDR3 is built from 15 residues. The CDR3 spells CASSTGQATTDTQYF. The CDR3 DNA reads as TGTGCCAGTAGTACGGGACAGGCAACCACAGATACGCAGTATTTT. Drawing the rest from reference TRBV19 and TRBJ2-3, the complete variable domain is DGGITQSPKYLFRKEGQNVTLSCEQNLNHDAMYWYRQDPGQGLRLIYYSQIVNDFQKGDIAEGYSVSREKKESFPLTVTSAQKNPTAFYLCASSTGQATTDTQYFGPGTRLTVL.

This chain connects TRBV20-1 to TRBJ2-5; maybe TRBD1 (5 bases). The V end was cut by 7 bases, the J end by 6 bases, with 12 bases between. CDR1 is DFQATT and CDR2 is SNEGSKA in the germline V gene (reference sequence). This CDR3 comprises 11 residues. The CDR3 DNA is TGCAGTGAAAACAGGTTAAAGACCCAGTACTTC. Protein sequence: CSENRLKTQYF.

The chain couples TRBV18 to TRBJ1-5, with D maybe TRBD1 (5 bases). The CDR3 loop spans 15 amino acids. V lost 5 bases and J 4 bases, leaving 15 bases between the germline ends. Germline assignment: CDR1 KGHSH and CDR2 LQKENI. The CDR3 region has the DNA TGTGCCAGCTCAGAAGGCAGGGTGGAAAATCAGCCCCAGCATTTT. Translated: CASSEGRVENQPQHF.

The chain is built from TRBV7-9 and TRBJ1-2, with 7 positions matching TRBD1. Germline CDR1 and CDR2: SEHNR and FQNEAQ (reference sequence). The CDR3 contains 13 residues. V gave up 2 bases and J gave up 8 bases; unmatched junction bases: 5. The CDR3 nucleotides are TGTGCCAGCAGCTTAATGGCAGGGGGAGGCTACACCTTC. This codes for CASSLMAGGGYTF.

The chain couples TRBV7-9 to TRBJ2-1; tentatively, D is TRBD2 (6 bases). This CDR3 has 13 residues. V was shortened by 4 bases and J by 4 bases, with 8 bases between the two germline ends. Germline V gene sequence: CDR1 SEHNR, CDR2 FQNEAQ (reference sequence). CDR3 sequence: CASSSGGYNEQFF. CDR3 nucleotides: TGTGCCAGCAGCTCCGGGGGATACAATGAGCAGTTCTTC. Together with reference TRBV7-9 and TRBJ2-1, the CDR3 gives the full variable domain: DTGVSQNPRHKITKRGQNVTFRCDPISEHNRLYWYRQTLGQGPEFLTYFQNEAQLEKSRLLSDRFSAERPKGSFSTLEIQRTEQGDSAMYLCASSSGGYNEQFFGPGTRLTVL.

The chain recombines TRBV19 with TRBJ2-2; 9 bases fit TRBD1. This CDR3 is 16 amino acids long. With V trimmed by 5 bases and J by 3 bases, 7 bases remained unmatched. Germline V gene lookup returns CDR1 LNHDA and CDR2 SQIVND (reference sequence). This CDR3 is CASSSPDRGYTGELFF. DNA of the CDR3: TGTGCCAGTAGTTCGCCGGACAGGGGCTACACCGGGGAGCTGTTTTTT.

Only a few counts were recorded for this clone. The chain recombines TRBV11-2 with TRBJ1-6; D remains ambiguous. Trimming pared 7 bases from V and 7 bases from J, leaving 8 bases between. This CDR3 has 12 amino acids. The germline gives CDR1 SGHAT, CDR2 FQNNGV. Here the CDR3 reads CASNVVNSPLHF. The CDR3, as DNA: TGTGCCAGCAACGTAGTAAATTCACCCCTCCACTTT.

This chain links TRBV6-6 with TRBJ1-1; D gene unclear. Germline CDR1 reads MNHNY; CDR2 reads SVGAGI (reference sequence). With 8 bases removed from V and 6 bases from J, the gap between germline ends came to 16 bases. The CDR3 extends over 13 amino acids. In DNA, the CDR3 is TGTGCCAGCGAGGTCGGGTCCGTGGCTGAAGCTTTCTTT. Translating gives CASEVGSVAEAFF.

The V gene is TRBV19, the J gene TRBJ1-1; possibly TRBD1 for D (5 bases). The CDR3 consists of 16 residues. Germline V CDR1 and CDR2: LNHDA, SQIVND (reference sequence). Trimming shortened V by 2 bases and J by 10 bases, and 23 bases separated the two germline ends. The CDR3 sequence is CASSIIPLTGGGGAFF. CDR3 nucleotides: TGTGCCAGTAGTATAATCCCTCTTACAGGAGGCGGGGGAGCTTTCTTT.

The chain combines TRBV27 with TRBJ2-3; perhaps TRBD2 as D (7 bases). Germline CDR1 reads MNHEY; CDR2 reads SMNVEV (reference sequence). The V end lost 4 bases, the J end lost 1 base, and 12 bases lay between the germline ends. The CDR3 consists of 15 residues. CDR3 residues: CASSSRGAGTDTQYF. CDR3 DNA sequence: TGTGCCAGCAGTTCTCGGGGGGCGGGCACAGATACGCAGTATTTT.

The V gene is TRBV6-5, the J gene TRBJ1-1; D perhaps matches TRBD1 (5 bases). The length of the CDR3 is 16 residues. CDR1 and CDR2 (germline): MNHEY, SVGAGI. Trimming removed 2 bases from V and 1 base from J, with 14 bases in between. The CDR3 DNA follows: TGTGCCAGCAGTTACGGGGGGATGGGGTGGAACACTGAAGCTTTCTTT. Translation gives CASSYGGMGWNTEAFF.

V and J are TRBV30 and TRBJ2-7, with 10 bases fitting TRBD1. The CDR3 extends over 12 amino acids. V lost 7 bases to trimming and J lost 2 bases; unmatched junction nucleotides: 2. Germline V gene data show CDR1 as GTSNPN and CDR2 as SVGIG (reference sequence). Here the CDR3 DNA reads TGTGCCTCAGACAGGGGGCCCTACGAGCAGTACTTC. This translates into CASDRGPYEQYF.

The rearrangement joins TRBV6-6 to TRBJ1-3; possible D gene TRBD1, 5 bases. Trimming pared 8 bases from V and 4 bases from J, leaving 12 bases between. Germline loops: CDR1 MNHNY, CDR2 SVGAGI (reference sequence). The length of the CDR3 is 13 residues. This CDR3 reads CASVRDSGNTIYF. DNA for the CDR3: TGTGCCAGCGTTCGAGACAGCGGAAACACCATATATTTT.

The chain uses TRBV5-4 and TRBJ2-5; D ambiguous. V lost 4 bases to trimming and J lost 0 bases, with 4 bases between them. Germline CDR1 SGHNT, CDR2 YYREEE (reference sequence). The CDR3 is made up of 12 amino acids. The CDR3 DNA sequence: TGTGCCAGCAGCCGGGACCAAGAGACCCAGTACTTC. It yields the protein CASSRDQETQYF.

The CDR3 protein is CASSYLGQGAGEQFF. DNA of the CDR3: TGTGCCAGCAGTTACCTGGGACAGGGGGCAGGGGAGCAGTTCTTC. The chain couples TRBV6-6 to TRBJ2-1; 12 bases match TRBD1. Germline loops: CDR1 MNHNY, CDR2 SVGAGI (reference sequence). The CDR3 sequence is 15 residues long. With V trimmed by 2 bases and J by 10 bases, 6 bases remained unmatched.